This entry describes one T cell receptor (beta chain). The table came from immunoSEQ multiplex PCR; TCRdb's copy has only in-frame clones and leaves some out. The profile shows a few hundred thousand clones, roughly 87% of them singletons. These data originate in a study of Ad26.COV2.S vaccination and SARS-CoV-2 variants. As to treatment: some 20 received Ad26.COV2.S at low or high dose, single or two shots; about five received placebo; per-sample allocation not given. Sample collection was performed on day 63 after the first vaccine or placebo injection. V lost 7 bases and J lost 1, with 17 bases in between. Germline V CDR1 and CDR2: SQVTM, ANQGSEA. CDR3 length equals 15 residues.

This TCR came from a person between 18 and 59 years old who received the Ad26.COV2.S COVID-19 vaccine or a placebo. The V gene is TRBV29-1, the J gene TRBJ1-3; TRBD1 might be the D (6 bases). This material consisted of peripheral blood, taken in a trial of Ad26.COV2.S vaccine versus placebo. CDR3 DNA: TGCAGCGCGACGGCAGGGGCGACTTCTGGAAACACCATATATTTT. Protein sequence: CSATAGATSGNTIYF.